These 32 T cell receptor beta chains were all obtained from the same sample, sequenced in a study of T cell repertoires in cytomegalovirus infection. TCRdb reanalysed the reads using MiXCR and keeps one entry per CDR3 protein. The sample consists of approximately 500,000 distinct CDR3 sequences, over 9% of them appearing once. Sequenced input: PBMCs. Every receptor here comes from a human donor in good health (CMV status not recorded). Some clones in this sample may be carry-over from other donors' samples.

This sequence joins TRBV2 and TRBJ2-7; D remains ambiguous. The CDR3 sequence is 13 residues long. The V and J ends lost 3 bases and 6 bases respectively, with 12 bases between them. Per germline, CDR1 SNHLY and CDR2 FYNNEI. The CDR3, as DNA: TGTGCCAGCAGTGACTTGGGTTTGCGCGAGCAGTACTTC. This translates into CASSDLGLREQYF.

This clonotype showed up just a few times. The DNA for the CDR3 is TGTGCCTGGAGCCGACGGTATTCCTACGAGCAGTACTTC. This gives the protein CAWSRRYSYEQYF. This chain joins TRBV30 and TRBJ2-7, with D hard to call. The CDR3 has 13 amino acids. Between the trimmed V and J ends, which lost 3 bases and 1 base, there was a span of 10 bases. CDR1 GTSNPN and CDR2 SVGIG come from the germline V gene (reference sequence).

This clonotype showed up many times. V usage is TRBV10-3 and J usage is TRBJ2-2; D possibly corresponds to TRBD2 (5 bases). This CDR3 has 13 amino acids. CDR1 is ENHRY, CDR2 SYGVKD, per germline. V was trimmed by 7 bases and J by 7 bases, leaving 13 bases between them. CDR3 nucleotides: TGTGCCATCATGACGGGGTCCCACGGGGAGCTGTTTTTT. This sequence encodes CAIMTGSHGELFF.

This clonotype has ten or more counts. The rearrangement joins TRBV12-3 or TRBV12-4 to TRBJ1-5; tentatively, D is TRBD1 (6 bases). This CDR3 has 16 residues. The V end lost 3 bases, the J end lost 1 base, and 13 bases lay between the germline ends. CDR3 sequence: CASSFGRGASNQPQHF. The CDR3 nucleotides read TGTGCCAGCAGTTTCGGGCGGGGGGCGAGCAATCAGCCCCAGCATTTT.

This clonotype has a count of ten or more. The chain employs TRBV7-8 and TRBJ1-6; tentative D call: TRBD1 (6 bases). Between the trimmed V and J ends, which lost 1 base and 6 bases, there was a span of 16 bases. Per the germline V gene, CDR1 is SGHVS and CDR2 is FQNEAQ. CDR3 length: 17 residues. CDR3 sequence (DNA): TGTGCCAGCAGCTTAGTCGAAGTGGGCAGGGGTAATTCACCCCTCCACTTT. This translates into CASSLVEVGRGNSPLHF.

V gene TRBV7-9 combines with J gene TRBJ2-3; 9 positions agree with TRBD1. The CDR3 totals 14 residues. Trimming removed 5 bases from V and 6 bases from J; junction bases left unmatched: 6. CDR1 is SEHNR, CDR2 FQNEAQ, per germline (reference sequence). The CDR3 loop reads CASSPRTGEDTQYF. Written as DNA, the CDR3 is TGTGCCAGCAGCCCCAGGACAGGGGAGGATACGCAGTATTTT.

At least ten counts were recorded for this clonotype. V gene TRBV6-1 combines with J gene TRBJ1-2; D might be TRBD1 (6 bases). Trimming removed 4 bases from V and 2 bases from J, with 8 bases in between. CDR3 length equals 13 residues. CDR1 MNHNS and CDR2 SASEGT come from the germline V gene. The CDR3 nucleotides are TGTGCCAGCAGTGTACAGGGAAACTATGGCTACACCTTC. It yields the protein CASSVQGNYGYTF.

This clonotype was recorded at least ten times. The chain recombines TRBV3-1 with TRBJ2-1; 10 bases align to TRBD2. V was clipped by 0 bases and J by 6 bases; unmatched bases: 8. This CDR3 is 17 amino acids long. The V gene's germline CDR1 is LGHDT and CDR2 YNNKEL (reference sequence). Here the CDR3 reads CASSQEILAGAANEQFF. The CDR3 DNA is TGTGCCAGCAGCCAAGAGATCCTAGCGGGGGCCGCCAATGAGCAGTTCTTC.

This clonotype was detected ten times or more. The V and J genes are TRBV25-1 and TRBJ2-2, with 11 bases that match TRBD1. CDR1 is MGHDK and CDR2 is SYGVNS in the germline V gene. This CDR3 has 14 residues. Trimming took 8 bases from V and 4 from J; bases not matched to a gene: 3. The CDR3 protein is CASHGTGGTGELFF. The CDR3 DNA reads TGTGCCAGCCATGGGACAGGGGGCACCGGGGAGCTGTTTTTT.

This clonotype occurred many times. CDR3 in DNA: TGTGCCAGCAGCCCTGGACAGACTAACTATGGCTACACCTTC. It codes for CASSPGQTNYGYTF. The V gene is TRBV7-2, the J gene TRBJ1-2; D may be TRBD1 (6 bases). Germline CDR1 reads SGHTA; CDR2 reads FQGNSA. V lost 5 bases and J 0 bases, leaving 10 bases between the germline ends. The length of the CDR3 is 14 residues.

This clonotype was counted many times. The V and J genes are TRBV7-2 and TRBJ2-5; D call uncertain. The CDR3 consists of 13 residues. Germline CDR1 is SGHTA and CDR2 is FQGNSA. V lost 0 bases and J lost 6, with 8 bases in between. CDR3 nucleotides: TGTGCCAGCAGCTTAGCGATTATACAGACCCAGTACTTC. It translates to CASSLAIIQTQYF.

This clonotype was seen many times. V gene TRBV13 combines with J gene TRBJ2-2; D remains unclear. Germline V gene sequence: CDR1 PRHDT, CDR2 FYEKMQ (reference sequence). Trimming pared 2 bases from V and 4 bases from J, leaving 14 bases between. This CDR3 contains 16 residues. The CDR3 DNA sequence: TGTGCCAGCAGCTTAACTGTTGAGTTAGGCACCGGGGAGCTGTTTTTT. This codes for CASSLTVELGTGELFF.

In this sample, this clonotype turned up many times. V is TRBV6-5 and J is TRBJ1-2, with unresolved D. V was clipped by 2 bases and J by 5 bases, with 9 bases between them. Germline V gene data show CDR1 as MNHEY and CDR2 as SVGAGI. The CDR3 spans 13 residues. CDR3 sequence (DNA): TGTGCCAGCAGTTACGCCGAGGGATATGGCTACACCTTC. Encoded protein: CASSYAEGYGYTF.

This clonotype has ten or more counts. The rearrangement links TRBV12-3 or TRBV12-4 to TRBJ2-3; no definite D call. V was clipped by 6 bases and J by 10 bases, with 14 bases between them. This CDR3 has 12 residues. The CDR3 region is CASSLGGVPQYF. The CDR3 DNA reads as TGTGCCAGCAGCCTGGGTGGGGTCCCGCAGTATTTT.

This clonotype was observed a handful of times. CDR3 amino acids: CASSSLLYHNEQFF. In DNA, the CDR3 is TGTGCCAGCAGTTCCTTGTTGTATCACAATGAGCAGTTCTTC. The rearrangement links TRBV6-5 to TRBJ2-1; no firm D call. The CDR3 runs to 14 residues. Germline V gene sequence: CDR1 MNHEY, CDR2 SVGAGI. V dropped 4 bases and J dropped 5 bases, with 12 bases sitting between them.

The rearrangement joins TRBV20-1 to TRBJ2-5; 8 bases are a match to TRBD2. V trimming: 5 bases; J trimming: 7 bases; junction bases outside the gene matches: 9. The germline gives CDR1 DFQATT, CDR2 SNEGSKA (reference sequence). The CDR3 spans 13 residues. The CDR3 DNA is TGCAGTGCTCTGACTAGCGCCAGGGGGACCCAGTACTTC. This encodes CSALTSARGTQYF.

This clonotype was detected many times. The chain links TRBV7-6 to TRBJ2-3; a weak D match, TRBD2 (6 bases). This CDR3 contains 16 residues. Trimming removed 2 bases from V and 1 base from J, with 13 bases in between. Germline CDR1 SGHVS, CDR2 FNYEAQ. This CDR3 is CASSLFAWEGTDTQYF. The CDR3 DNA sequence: TGTGCCAGCAGCTTATTTGCCTGGGAGGGCACAGATACGCAGTATTTT. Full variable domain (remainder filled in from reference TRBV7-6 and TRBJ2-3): GAGVSQSPRYKVTKRGQDVALRCDPISGHVSLYWYRQALGQGPEFLTYFNYEAQQDKSGLPNDRFSAERPEGSISTLTIQRTEQRDSAMYRCASSLFAWEGTDTQYFGPGTRLTVL.

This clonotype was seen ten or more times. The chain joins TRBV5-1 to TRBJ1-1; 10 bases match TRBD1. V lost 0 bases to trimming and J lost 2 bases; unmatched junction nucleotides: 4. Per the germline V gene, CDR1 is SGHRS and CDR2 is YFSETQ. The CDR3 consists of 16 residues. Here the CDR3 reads CASSLEGQGINTEAFF. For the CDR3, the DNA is TGCGCCAGCAGCTTGGAGGGACAGGGGATTAACACTGAAGCTTTCTTT.

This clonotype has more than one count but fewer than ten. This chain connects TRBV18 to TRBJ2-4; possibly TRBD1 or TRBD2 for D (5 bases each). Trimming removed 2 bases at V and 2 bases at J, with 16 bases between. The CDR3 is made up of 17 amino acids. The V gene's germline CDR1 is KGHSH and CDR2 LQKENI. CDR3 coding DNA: TGTGCCAGCTCACCAGATGGGGGAAAGATTACCAAAAACATTCAGTACTTC. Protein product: CASSPDGGKITKNIQYF.

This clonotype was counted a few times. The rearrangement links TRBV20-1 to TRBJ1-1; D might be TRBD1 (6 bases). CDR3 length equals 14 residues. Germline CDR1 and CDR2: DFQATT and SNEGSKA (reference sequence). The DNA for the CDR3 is TGCAGCCGGGACAATGGCCTCTCGAGGGCTGAAGCTTTCTTT. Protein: CSRDNGLSRAEAFF.

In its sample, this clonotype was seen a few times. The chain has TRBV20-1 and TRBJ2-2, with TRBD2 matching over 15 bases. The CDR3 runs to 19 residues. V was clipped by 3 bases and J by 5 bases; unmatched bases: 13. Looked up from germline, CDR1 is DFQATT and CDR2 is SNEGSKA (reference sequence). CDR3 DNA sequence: TGCAGTGCTAGGTCCCCGGGACTAGCGGGGGGACCTCGGACCGGGGAGCTGTTTTTT. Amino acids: CSARSPGLAGGPRTGELFF.

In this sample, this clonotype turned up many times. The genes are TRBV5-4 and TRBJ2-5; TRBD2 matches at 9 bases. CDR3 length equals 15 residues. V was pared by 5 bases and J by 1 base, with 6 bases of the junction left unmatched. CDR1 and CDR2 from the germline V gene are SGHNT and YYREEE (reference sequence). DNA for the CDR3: TGTGCCAGCAGTCCCGCGGGAGGGGCCCAAGAGACCCAGTACTTC. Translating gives CASSPAGGAQETQYF.

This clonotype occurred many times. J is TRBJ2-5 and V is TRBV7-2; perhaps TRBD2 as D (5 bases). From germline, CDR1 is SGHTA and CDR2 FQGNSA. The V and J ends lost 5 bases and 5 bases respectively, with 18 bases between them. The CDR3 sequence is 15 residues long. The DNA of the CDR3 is TGTGCCAGCAGCCATACTCGCCAACGGGGTGAGACCCAGTACTTC. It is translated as CASSHTRQRGETQYF.

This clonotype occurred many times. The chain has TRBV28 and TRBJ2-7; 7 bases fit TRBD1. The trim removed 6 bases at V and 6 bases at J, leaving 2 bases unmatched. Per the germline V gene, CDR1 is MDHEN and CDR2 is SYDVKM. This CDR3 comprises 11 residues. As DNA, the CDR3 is TGTGCCAGCAGGAACAGGGGCGAGCAGTACTTC. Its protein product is CASRNRGEQYF.

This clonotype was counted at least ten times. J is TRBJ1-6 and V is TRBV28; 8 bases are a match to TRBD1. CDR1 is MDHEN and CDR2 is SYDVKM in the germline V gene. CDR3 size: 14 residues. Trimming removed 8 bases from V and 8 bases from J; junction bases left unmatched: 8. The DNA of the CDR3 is TGTGCCAGCGAAAGAGGGGGACAGGATTCACCCCTCCACTTT. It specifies CASERGGQDSPLHF. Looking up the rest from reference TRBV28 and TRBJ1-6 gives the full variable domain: DVKVTQSSRYLVKRTGEKVFLECVQDMDHENMFWYRQDPGLGLRLIYFSYDVKMKEKGDIPEGYSVSREKKERFSLILESASTNQTSMYLCASERGGQDSPLHFGNGTRLTVT.

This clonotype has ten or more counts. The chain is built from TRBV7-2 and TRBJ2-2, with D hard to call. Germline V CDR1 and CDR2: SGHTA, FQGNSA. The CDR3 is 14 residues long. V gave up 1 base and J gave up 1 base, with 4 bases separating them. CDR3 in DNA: TGTGCCAGCAGCTTAGGGAGGAACACCGGGGAGCTGTTTTTT. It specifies CASSLGRNTGELFF.

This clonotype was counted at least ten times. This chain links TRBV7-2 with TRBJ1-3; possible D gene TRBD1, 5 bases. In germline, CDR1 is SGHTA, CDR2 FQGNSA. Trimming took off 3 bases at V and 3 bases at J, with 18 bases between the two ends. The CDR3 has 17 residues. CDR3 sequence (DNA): TGTGCCAGCAGCTTGGCGGGGGTGGGGGGTAATGGAAACACCATATATTTT. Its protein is CASSLAGVGGNGNTIYF.

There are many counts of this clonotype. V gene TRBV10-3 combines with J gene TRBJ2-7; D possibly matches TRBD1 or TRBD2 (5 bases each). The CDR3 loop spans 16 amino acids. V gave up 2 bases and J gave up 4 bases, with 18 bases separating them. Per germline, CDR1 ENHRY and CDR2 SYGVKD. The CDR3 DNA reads TGTGCCATCAGTGAGGGGGGAACAGCCGGCGGGTACGAGCAGTACTTC. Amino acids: CAISEGGTAGGYEQYF.

CDR3 in amino acids: CATSRAGGDYGYTF. The CDR3, as DNA: TGTGCCACCAGCAGGGCAGGGGGCGACTATGGCTACACCTTC. This chain joins TRBV15 and TRBJ1-2, with 8 nucleotides matching TRBD1. This CDR3 is 14 amino acids long. Germline CDR1 and CDR2: LNHNV and YYDKDF (reference sequence). V was clipped by 3 bases and J by 3 bases; unmatched bases: 3.

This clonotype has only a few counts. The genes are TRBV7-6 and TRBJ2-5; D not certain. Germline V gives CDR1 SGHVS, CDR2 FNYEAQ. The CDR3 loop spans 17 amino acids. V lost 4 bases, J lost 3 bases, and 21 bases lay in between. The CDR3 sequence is CASSWARTTVSKETQYF. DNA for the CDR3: TGTGCCAGCAGCTGGGCTCGGACGACGGTCAGTAAAGAGACCCAGTACTTC.

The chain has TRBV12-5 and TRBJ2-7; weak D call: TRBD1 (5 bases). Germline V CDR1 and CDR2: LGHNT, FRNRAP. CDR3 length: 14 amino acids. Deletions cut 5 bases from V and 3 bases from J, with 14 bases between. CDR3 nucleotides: TGTGCTAGTGGTCCACGCGGACATAGCTACGAGCAGTACTTC. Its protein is CASGPRGHSYEQYF.

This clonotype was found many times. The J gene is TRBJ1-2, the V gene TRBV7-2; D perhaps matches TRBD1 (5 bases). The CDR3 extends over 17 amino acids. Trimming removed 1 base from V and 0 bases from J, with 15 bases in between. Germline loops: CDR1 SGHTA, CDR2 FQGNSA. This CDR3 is CASSLVGLRPANYGYTF. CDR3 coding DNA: TGTGCCAGCAGCTTAGTGGGGCTCCGACCCGCTAACTATGGCTACACCTTC.